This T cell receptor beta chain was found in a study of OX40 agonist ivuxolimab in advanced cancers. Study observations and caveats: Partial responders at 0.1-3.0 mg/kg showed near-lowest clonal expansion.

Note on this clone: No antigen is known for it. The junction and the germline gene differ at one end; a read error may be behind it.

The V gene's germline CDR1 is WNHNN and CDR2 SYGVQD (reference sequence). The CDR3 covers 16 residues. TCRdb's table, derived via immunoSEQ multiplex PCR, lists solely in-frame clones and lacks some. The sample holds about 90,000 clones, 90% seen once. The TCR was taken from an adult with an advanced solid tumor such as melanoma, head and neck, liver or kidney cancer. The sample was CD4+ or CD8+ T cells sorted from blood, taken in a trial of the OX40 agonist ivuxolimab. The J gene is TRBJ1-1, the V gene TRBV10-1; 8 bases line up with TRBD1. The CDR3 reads CASSEARWTGNSEAFF. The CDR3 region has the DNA TGCGCCAGCAGTGAGGCCCGCTGGACAGGGAACTCTGAAGCTTTCTTT.